Below are 26 T cell receptor beta chains sequenced from a single sample in a study of T cell responses to AZD1222 COVID-19 vaccine. Data came from immunoSEQ multiplex PCR; TCRdb stores just in-frame clones and leaves some out. The data contain about 92,000 clones, approximately 90% of them singletons. This specimen consisted of peripheral blood, obtained on day 0 of AZD1222 vaccination. Receptors originate from an adult in good health.

The V and J genes are TRBV13 and TRBJ1-2, with D uncertain. The germline CDR1 and CDR2 sequences are PRHDT and FYEKMQ (reference sequence). V was clipped by 2 bases and J by 7 bases, with 8 bases between them. This CDR3 is built from 12 residues. CDR3 loop: CASSLRGGGYTF. In DNA form, the CDR3 reads TGTGCCAGCAGCTTACGGGGAGGTGGCTACACCTTC.

This clone was observed once. The rearrangement joins TRBV6-5 to TRBJ2-6; tentative D call: TRBD2 (5 bases). The CDR3 has 15 residues. Between the trimmed V and J ends, which lost 7 bases and 0 bases, there was a span of 10 bases. Germline values: CDR1 MNHEY, CDR2 SVGAGI. The CDR3 is CASTKEGSGANVLTF. In DNA, the CDR3 is TGTGCCAGCACCAAAGAGGGCTCTGGGGCCAACGTCCTGACTTTC.

This chain uses TRBV10-3 with TRBJ1-2; TRBD1 might be the D (6 bases). V lost 3 bases, J lost 5 bases, and 16 bases lay in between. The CDR3 has 15 amino acids. The germline V gene encodes CDR1 ENHRY and CDR2 SYGVKD. CDR3 bases: TGTGCCATCAGTGACTTCCGGGACACTCTGTATGGCTACACCTTC. Its translation: CAISDFRDTLYGYTF.

This clone was observed a single time. This chain links TRBV7-2 with TRBJ2-7; either TRBD1 or TRBD2 may supply D (5 bases each). The CDR3 contains 14 residues. In germline, CDR1 is SGHTA, CDR2 FQGNSA. V lost 4 bases to trimming and J lost 2 bases, with 12 bases between them. Written as DNA, the CDR3 is TGTGCCAGCAGCTCCGTTGGGGGACCCTACGAGCAGTACTTC. It encodes CASSSVGGPYEQYF.

CDR3 region: CASSQGAREHSGNTIYF. CDR3 nucleotides: TGTGCCAGCAGCCAAGGGGCTCGAGAGCACTCTGGAAACACCATATATTTT. This chain links TRBV3-1 (or the pseudogene TRBV3-2) with TRBJ1-3; D is undetermined. Germline CDR1 LGHDT, CDR2 YNNKEL (reference sequence). CDR3 size: 17 residues. V lost 1 base, J lost 0 bases, and 13 bases lay in between.

This chain connects TRBV28 to TRBJ1-1; D ambiguous. The germline V gene encodes CDR1 MDHEN and CDR2 SYDVKM. The CDR3 length is 13 residues. The V end was cut by 8 bases, the J end by 6 bases, with 16 bases between. The CDR3 protein is CASLDSRTPEAFF. The CDR3 DNA reads as TGTGCCAGCCTTGACTCCCGAACCCCTGAAGCTTTCTTT.

The chain joins TRBV7-9 to TRBJ2-1; 9 bases are a match to TRBD2. The germline V gene has CDR1 SEHNR and CDR2 FQNEAQ (reference sequence). V trimming: 7 bases; J trimming: 4 bases; junction bases outside the gene matches: 14. This CDR3 comprises 17 residues. The CDR3, as DNA: TGTGCCAGCACCAAAACCAGGGCTAGCGGGGCGTACAATGAGCAGTTCTTC. Amino acids: CASTKTRASGAYNEQFF.

The chain uses TRBV28 and TRBJ1-4; D ambiguous. V lost 3 bases to trimming and J lost 0 bases, with 29 bases between them. The CDR3 is 22 amino acids. Germline V gives CDR1 MDHEN, CDR2 SYDVKM. The CDR3, as DNA: TGTGCCAGCAGTTTTCTCCTCACAGCAGTTTTCATGGCTGATGCAACTAATGAAAAACTGTTTTTT. Its protein product is CASSFLLTAVFMADATNEKLFF. Filled out from reference TRBV28 and TRBJ1-4, the complete variable domain reads DVKVTQSSRYLVKRTGEKVFLECVQDMDHENMFWYRQDPGLGLRLIYFSYDVKMKEKGDIPEGYSVSREKKERFSLILESASTNQTSMYLCASSFLLTAVFMADATNEKLFFGSGTQLSVL.

The chain recombines TRBV25-1 with TRBJ2-1, with 10 bases matching TRBD2. CDR3 length: 14 residues. Germline CDR1 and CDR2: MGHDK and SYGVNS. V lost 6 bases, J lost 4 bases, and 3 bases stayed unmatched. The chain's CDR3 is CASRSGGVYNEQFF. DNA of the CDR3: TGTGCCAGCAGGAGCGGGGGGGTTTACAATGAGCAGTTCTTC.

The genes are TRBV7-2 and TRBJ1-2, with D unresolved. This CDR3 has 14 amino acids. The V end lost 4 bases, the J end lost 8 bases, and 17 bases lay between the germline ends. Germline assignment: CDR1 SGHTA and CDR2 FQGNSA. The CDR3 region has the DNA TGTGCCAGCAGCTCGTCGGGCCTTCCTAAGGGCTACACCTTC. Translation: CASSSSGLPKGYTF.

The chain combines TRBV4-2 with TRBJ2-2, with TRBD2 identical over 15 bases. This CDR3 is built from 18 residues. V lost 0 bases, J lost 5 bases, and 4 bases stayed unmatched. Germline V gives CDR1 LGHNA, CDR2 YNFKEQ. The chain's CDR3 is CASSQEGLAGGYTGELFF. As DNA, the CDR3 is TGTGCCAGCAGCCAAGAGGGACTAGCGGGGGGATATACCGGGGAGCTGTTTTTT.

V and J are TRBV28 and TRBJ2-5, with TRBD2 as a possible D gene (5 bases). Germline CDR1 and CDR2: MDHEN and SYDVKM. Trimming stripped 6 bases from V and 14 bases from J, with 16 bases between. CDR3 length equals 11 residues. The CDR3 is CASSRGIPRYF. CDR3 DNA sequence: TGTGCCAGCAGCAGAGGGATTCCCCGCTACTTC.

This clone was observed a single time. The chain couples TRBV20-1 to TRBJ1-5, with 7 nucleotides matching TRBD1. J was trimmed by 3 bases and V by 3 bases; bases with no gene match: 8. CDR1 DFQATT and CDR2 SNEGSKA come from the germline V gene (reference sequence). This CDR3 contains 15 residues. The DNA of the CDR3 is TGCAGTGCTAGTATTAGGGGGCGTCCCAATCAGCCCCAGCATTTT. Encoded protein: CSASIRGRPNQPQHF.

This chain links TRBV7-2 with TRBJ2-2, with D perhaps matching TRBD2 (5 bases). This CDR3 region has 14 residues. Germline assignment: CDR1 SGHTA and CDR2 FQGNSA. With 6 bases removed from V and 5 bases from J, the gap between germline ends came to 13 bases. The CDR3 loop is CASRVAGMTGELFF. CDR3 in DNA: TGTGCCAGCAGAGTCGCGGGTATGACCGGGGAGCTGTTTTTT.

The V gene is TRBV4-2, the J gene TRBJ1-6; D gene unclear. The germline V and J ends were trimmed by 3 bases and 6 bases, with 18 bases remaining between them. Germline assignment: CDR1 LGHNA and CDR2 YNFKEQ. The CDR3 spans 17 residues. The CDR3 nucleotides read TGTGCCAGCAGCCAGGTTAATGTTGGGCTTGGTAATTCACCCCTCCACTTT. Translating it yields CASSQVNVGLGNSPLHF.

J is TRBJ1-1 and V is TRBV7-9, with 7 bases fitting TRBD1. Germline CDR1 is SEHNR and CDR2 is FQNEAQ (reference sequence). This CDR3 comprises 12 residues. After removal of 1 base from V and 11 bases from J, the junction contained 4 bases not matched to a gene. CDR3 in amino acids: CASSLEQGRAFF. As DNA, the CDR3 is TGTGCCAGCAGCTTAGAACAGGGGCGGGCTTTCTTT. The full variable domain, completed using reference TRBV7-9 and TRBJ1-1, is DTGVSQNPRHKITKRGQNVTFRCDPISEHNRLYWYRQTLGQGPEFLTYFQNEAQLEKSRLLSDRFSAERPKGSFSTLEIQRTEQGDSAMYLCASSLEQGRAFFGQGTRLTVV.

The rearrangement uses TRBV5-1 and TRBJ1-1; D is perhaps TRBD1 (6 bases). Germline CDR1 is SGHRS and CDR2 is YFSETQ. Trimming removed 2 bases at V and 5 bases at J, with 13 bases between. The CDR3 runs to 14 residues. CDR3 protein: CASSLQGRGTEAFF. The CDR3 DNA reads TGCGCCAGCAGCTTACAGGGAAGAGGGACTGAAGCTTTCTTT.

The V and J genes are TRBV2 and TRBJ2-2; TRBD2 is a possible D gene (6 bases). V was shortened by 3 bases and J by 2 bases, with 13 bases between the two germline ends. CDR1 is SNHLY, CDR2 FYNNEI, per germline. The CDR3 is 16 residues long. CDR3 coding DNA: TGTGCCAGCAGTGAGGTGGGACTCCTAAACACCGGGGAGCTGTTTTTT. Protein: CASSEVGLLNTGELFF.

The chain uses TRBV7-9 and TRBJ1-1; unclear D gene. This CDR3 spans 14 amino acids. Between the trimmed V and J ends, which lost 4 bases and 1 base, there was a span of 10 bases. Germline V gene lookup returns CDR1 SEHNR and CDR2 FQNEAQ (reference sequence). The CDR3 nucleotides are TGTGCCAGCAGCTGGTCTGGGGAGAACACTGAAGCTTTCTTT. As protein: CASSWSGENTEAFF.

The V gene is TRBV7-9, the J gene TRBJ2-7; tentatively, D is TRBD2 (5 bases). The germline V gene has CDR1 SEHNR and CDR2 FQNEAQ (reference sequence). Trimming left V 7 bases short and J 0 bases short, with 13 bases between. There are 14 residues in the CDR3. The CDR3 DNA reads TGTGCCAGCACTTACAGCGGTCACTCCTACGAGCAGTACTTC. Protein product: CASTYSGHSYEQYF. Combining the CDR3 with reference TRBV7-9 and TRBJ2-7 gives the whole variable domain DTGVSQNPRHKITKRGQNVTFRCDPISEHNRLYWYRQTLGQGPEFLTYFQNEAQLEKSRLLSDRFSAERPKGSFSTLEIQRTEQGDSAMYLCASTYSGHSYEQYFGPGTRLTVT.

The chain is built from TRBV5-1 and TRBJ1-3, with TRBD1 matching 7 bases. CDR1 is SGHRS and CDR2 is YFSETQ in the germline V gene. CDR3 size: 17 residues. Unmatched junction bases numbered 14, after V lost 4 bases and J lost 4 bases. The CDR3 sequence: CASSERIGTVGGNTIYF. The CDR3 DNA sequence: TGCGCCAGCAGCGAGCGAATTGGGACAGTAGGAGGAAACACCATATATTTT.

The V and J genes are TRBV5-1 and TRBJ2-7, with D possibly matching TRBD1 (7 bases). Deletions cut 0 bases from V and 6 bases from J, with 19 bases between. The CDR3 sequence is 16 residues long. Germline lookup yields CDR1 SGHRS and CDR2 YFSETQ. CDR3 nucleotide sequence: TGCGCCAGCAGCTTGGCCGAGGCAGGGGGAGGCAGCGAGCAGTACTTC. Translated, it gives CASSLAEAGGGSEQYF.

V and J are TRBV9 and TRBJ2-3; 10 bases map to TRBD1. The CDR3 sequence is 15 residues long. V lost 4 bases and J lost 6; bases outside the gene matches: 8. The germline CDR1 and CDR2 sequences are SGDLS and YYNGEE. Here the CDR3 DNA reads TGTGCCAGCAGCTTGAGGACAGGGGGGAGGGATACGCAGTATTTT. Encoded protein: CASSLRTGGRDTQYF.

V gene TRBV5-1 combines with J gene TRBJ1-1; the D is unclear. The V end lost 5 bases, the J end lost 2 bases, and 19 bases lay between the germline ends. Germline values: CDR1 SGHRS, CDR2 YFSETQ. The CDR3 consists of 16 residues. The CDR3 nucleotides read TGCGCCAGCAGAATATTAGAGGCAGGTGAAAACACTGAAGCTTTCTTT. Translated: CASRILEAGENTEAFF.

This chain uses TRBV7-9 with TRBJ1-4, with 9 nucleotides matching TRBD1. The CDR3 length is 15 residues. V trimming: 5 bases; J trimming: 10 bases; junction bases outside the gene matches: 11. Germline CDR1 is SEHNR and CDR2 is FQNEAQ (reference sequence). CDR3 DNA: TGTGCCAGCAGCCTAATAAGACAGGGGGTTGGAAAACTGTTTTTT. Amino acid sequence: CASSLIRQGVGKLFF.

The rearrangement joins TRBV19 to TRBJ1-2; 9 bases are shared with TRBD1. V dropped 4 bases and J dropped 4; count of bases not matched to a gene: 19. CDR1 and CDR2 (germline): LNHDA, SQIVND (reference sequence). The CDR3 contains 19 residues. The CDR3 loop is CASSTSPGTGLSQIYGYTF. The CDR3 nucleotides are TGTGCCAGTAGTACCTCTCCCGGGACAGGGCTCTCTCAGATCTATGGCTACACCTTC.